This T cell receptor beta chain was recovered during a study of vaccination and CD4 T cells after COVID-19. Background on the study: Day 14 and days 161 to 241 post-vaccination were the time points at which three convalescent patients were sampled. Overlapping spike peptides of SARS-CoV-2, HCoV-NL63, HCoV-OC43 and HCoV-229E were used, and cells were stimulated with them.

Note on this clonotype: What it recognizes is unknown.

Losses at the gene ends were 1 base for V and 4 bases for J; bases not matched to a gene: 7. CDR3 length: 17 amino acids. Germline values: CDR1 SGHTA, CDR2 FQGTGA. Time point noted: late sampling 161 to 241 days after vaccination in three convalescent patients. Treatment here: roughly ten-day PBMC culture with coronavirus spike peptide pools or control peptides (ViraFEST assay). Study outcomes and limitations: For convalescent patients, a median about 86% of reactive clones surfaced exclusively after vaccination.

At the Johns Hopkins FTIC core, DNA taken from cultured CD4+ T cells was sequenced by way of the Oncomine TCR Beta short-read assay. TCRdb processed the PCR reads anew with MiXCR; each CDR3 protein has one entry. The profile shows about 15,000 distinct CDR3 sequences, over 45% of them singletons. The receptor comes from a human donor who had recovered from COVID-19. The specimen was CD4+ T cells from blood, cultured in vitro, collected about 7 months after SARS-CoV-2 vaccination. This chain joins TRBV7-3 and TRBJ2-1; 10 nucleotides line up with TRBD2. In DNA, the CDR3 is TGTGCCAGCAGCTTAAAGCCTAGCGGGGGATCATACAATGAGCAGTTCTTC. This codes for CASSLKPSGGSYNEQFF.